These 20 T cell receptor beta chains were all obtained from the same sample, sequenced in a study of blood T cell repertoires in COVID-19. Only in-frame clones appear in the TCRdb table, and some are missing; sequencing was by immunoSEQ multiplex PCR. The profile shows roughly 230,000 clones, around 90% of them singletons. The specimen sequenced was peripheral blood. Receptors were obtained from a man aged 25-45 years with COVID-19, enrolled during active disease.

This chain uses TRBV5-4 with TRBJ2-3, with 11 bases identical to TRBD2. The CDR3 contains 15 residues. The junction had 5 bases not matched to a gene; V was cut back by 0 bases and J by 8 bases. Germline V gene sequence: CDR1 SGHNT, CDR2 YYREEE (reference sequence). CDR3 in DNA: TGTGCCAGCAGCTTGGGACTAGCGGGGAGAGGTACGCAGTATTTT. Encoded protein: CASSLGLAGRGTQYF.

J is TRBJ2-7 and V is TRBV5-6; D is possibly TRBD2 (7 bases). Germline V gene lookup returns CDR1 SGHDT and CDR2 YYEEEE. The CDR3 has 15 amino acids. V lost 4 bases, J lost 5 bases, and 19 bases lay in between. The DNA for the CDR3 is TGTGCCAGCAGCCCTCCCGGGGGGCTTTCTCACGAGCAGTACTTC. Its translation is CASSPPGGLSHEQYF.

V is TRBV6-5 and J is TRBJ1-2; a weak D match, TRBD1 (5 bases). The CDR3 extends over 15 amino acids. Germline V gene sequence: CDR1 MNHEY, CDR2 SVGAGI. With 0 bases removed from V and 4 bases from J, the gap between germline ends came to 12 bases. The CDR3 loop reads CASSYSVQGFYGYTF. The CDR3 region has the DNA TGTGCCAGCAGTTACTCCGTGCAGGGCTTCTATGGCTACACCTTC.

The chain employs TRBV5-4 and TRBJ2-5, with D possibly being TRBD2 (5 bases). The CDR3 contains 14 residues. Germline CDR1 reads SGHNT; CDR2 reads YYREEE (reference sequence). Trimming removed 0 bases at V and 2 bases at J, with 8 bases between. CDR3: CASSLDSGQETQYF. In nucleotides, the CDR3 is TGTGCCAGCAGCTTGGACAGCGGACAAGAGACCCAGTACTTC.

The gene calls are TRBV6-5 and TRBJ1-5, with a tentative D call TRBD1 (6 bases). The V gene lost 6 bases and the J gene lost 1 base, with 13 bases spanning the gap. Germline V CDR1 and CDR2: MNHEY, SVGAGI. This CDR3 is built from 15 residues. CDR3 bases: TGTGCCAGCAGACACAGGGTCGGGAGCAATCAGCCCCAGCATTTT. Translation gives CASRHRVGSNQPQHF.

The CDR3 loop is CASTGNRRQALQGYTF. CDR3 nucleotides: TGTGCCAGCACGGGAAATAGGAGACAGGCTCTTCAAGGCTACACCTTC. The rearrangement links TRBV21-1 to TRBJ1-2; the table assigns TRBD1, which was not confirmed against the DNA. TRBV21-1 is reported as a pseudogene. The CDR3 contains 16 residues.

The V gene is TRBV19, the J gene TRBJ1-3, with 9 bases identical to TRBD1. Per the germline V gene, CDR1 is LNHDA and CDR2 is SQIVND (reference sequence). This CDR3 spans 15 amino acids. Losses at the gene ends were 7 bases for V and 4 bases for J; bases not matched to a gene: 8. In nucleotides, the CDR3 is TGTGCCAGTACTCAACAGGGGGCAGGAGGAAACACCATATATTTT. Its translation: CASTQQGAGGNTIYF. The full variable domain, with the rest looked up from reference TRBV19 and TRBJ1-3, is DGGITQSPKYLFRKEGQNVTLSCEQNLNHDAMYWYRQDPGQGLRLIYYSQIVNDFQKGDIAEGYSVSREKKESFPLTVTSAQKNPTAFYLCASTQQGAGGNTIYFGEGSWLTVV.

The chain is built from TRBV5-1 and TRBJ2-1; TRBD1 aligns across 7 bases. Germline V gives CDR1 SGHRS, CDR2 YFSETQ. The CDR3 length is 15 residues. The junction had 9 bases not matched to a gene; V was cut back by 4 bases and J by 5 bases. For the CDR3, the DNA is TGCGCCAGCAGCCGAAGGACAGGATACCACAATGAGCAGTTCTTC. Amino acid sequence: CASSRRTGYHNEQFF.

This chain uses TRBV9 with TRBJ1-1; maybe TRBD1 (5 bases). V was clipped by 0 bases and J by 1 base, with 10 bases between them. The CDR3 contains 15 residues. Germline V gene lookup returns CDR1 SGDLS and CDR2 YYNGEE. Here the CDR3 reads CASSVVGHQNTEAFF. The CDR3 DNA follows: TGTGCCAGCAGCGTAGTTGGACACCAGAACACTGAAGCTTTCTTT.

Only one count was recorded for this clone. This chain joins TRBV29-1 and TRBJ1-3; D is perhaps TRBD1 (5 bases). V dropped 7 bases and J dropped 0 bases, with 13 bases sitting between them. CDR1 and CDR2 (germline): SQVTM, ANQGSEA. CDR3 length equals 14 residues. As DNA, the CDR3 is TGCAGCGCCCGGGACTCCGACTCTGGAAACACCATATATTTT. It yields the protein CSARDSDSGNTIYF.

The V and J genes are TRBV3-1 (or the pseudogene TRBV3-2) and TRBJ2-1; 8 bases agree with TRBD1. Germline trimming cut 5 bases from V and 2 bases from J; bases unmatched to any gene: 2. CDR3 length equals 14 residues. Per germline, CDR1 LGHDT and CDR2 YNNKEL (reference sequence). This chain's CDR3 is CASSNRGAYNEQFF. The CDR3 nucleotides are TGTGCCAGCAGCAACAGGGGGGCCTACAATGAGCAGTTCTTC.

The V call is TRBV7-9, the J call TRBJ2-7; D might be TRBD1 (6 bases). V was clipped by 6 bases and J by 0 bases, with 12 bases between them. The CDR3 runs to 14 residues. Germline loops: CDR1 SEHNR, CDR2 FQNEAQ (reference sequence). CDR3 nucleotides: TGTGCCAGCAGTCCCAGGGGCTTCTCCTACGAGCAGTACTTC. It specifies CASSPRGFSYEQYF. Combining the CDR3 with reference TRBV7-9 and TRBJ2-7 gives the whole variable domain DTGVSQNPRHKITKRGQNVTFRCDPISEHNRLYWYRQTLGQGPEFLTYFQNEAQLEKSRLLSDRFSAERPKGSFSTLEIQRTEQGDSAMYLCASSPRGFSYEQYFGPGTRLTVT.

V and J are TRBV30 and TRBJ2-1; 7 positions match TRBD1. CDR3 size: 14 residues. V shed 2 bases and J 4 bases; nucleotides not matched to a gene: 5. Germline V CDR1 and CDR2: GTSNPN, SVGIG (reference sequence). CDR3 coding DNA: TGTGCCTGGAGTCGGAGGACAGGATACAATGAGCAGTTCTTC. This translates into CAWSRRTGYNEQFF.

This clone appeared a single time. The gene calls are TRBV28 and TRBJ2-3, with D possibly being TRBD1 (6 bases). This CDR3 contains 14 residues. V lost 8 bases, J lost 6 bases, and 18 bases lay in between. Germline V gene sequence: CDR1 MDHEN, CDR2 SYDVKM. CDR3 sequence reads: CASGSLAGVDTQYF. In DNA, the CDR3 is TGTGCCAGCGGATCATTGGCAGGGGTTGATACGCAGTATTTT.

The rearrangement uses TRBV9 and TRBJ1-2; D is unclear. The CDR3 runs 15 residues. CDR1 and CDR2 from the germline V gene are SGDLS and YYNGEE. V was shortened by 0 bases and J by 3 bases, with 12 bases between the two germline ends. Here the CDR3 reads CASSVGLGGDYGYTF. CDR3 coding DNA: TGTGCCAGCAGCGTAGGGCTCGGAGGTGACTATGGCTACACCTTC.

The chain carries TRBV19 and TRBJ1-5; D perhaps matches TRBD1 (5 bases). Trimming took 2 bases from V and 4 from J, leaving 12 bases between them. The CDR3 sequence is 15 residues long. Germline-derived CDR1 and CDR2 are LNHDA and SQIVND (reference sequence). CDR3 sequence reads: CASSISGHSNQPQHF. CDR3 nucleotide sequence: TGTGCCAGTAGTATATCAGGGCACTCTAATCAGCCCCAGCATTTT.

The chain joins TRBV7-6 to TRBJ1-2; perhaps TRBD1 as D (5 bases). The CDR3 has 15 residues. Germline CDR1 is SGHVS and CDR2 is FNYEAQ. V gave up 0 bases and J gave up 6 bases, with 14 bases separating them. The DNA for the CDR3 is TGTGCCAGCAGCTTAGCCCGGGGGGATGGGGATGGCTACACCTTC. This gives the protein CASSLARGDGDGYTF.

CDR3 nucleotide sequence: TGTGCCAGCAGACCGGGACAGGGCTCTCACGAGCAGTACTTC. This encodes CASRPGQGSHEQYF. The chain joins TRBV2 to TRBJ2-7; TRBD1 matches at 9 bases. CDR3 length: 14 residues. V shed 6 bases and J 5 bases; nucleotides not matched to a gene: 8. Germline V CDR1 and CDR2: SNHLY, FYNNEI. The full variable domain, completed using reference TRBV2 and TRBJ2-7, is EPEVTQTPSHQVTQMGQEVILRCVPISNHLYFYWYRQILGQKVEFLVSFYNNEISEKSEIFDDQFSVERPDGSNFTLKIRSTKLEDSAMYFCASRPGQGSHEQYFGPGTRLTVT.

This chain uses TRBV3-1 (or the pseudogene TRBV3-2) with TRBJ1-1; a weak D match, TRBD1 (6 bases). Germline assignment: CDR1 LGHDT and CDR2 YNNKEL (reference sequence). The CDR3 extends over 13 amino acids. V lost 4 bases and J lost 5, with 11 bases in between. DNA of the CDR3: TGTGCCAGCAGCCGCCAGGGGTTGACTGAAGCTTTCTTT. Translated: CASSRQGLTEAFF.

J is TRBJ1-1 and V is TRBV5-6, with 10 positions matching TRBD1. The V and J ends lost 2 bases and 6 bases, in that order; junction bases with no gene match: 10. The CDR3 length is 16 residues. The germline CDR1 and CDR2 sequences are SGHDT and YYEEEE. The CDR3 region has the DNA TGTGCCAGCAGCTTCAGGACAGGGGGTCTCCCGGCTGAAGCTTTCTTT. It is translated as CASSFRTGGLPAEAFF. Combining the CDR3 with reference TRBV5-6 and TRBJ1-1 gives the whole variable domain DAGVTQSPTHLIKTRGQQVTLRCSPKSGHDTVSWYQQALGQGPQFIFQYYEEEERQRGNFPDRFSGHQFPNYSSELNVNALLLGDSALYLCASSFRTGGLPAEAFFGQGTRLTVV.